The rows below give T cell receptor beta chains drawn from one sample of a study of blood T cell repertoires in COVID-19. TCRdb keeps only in-frame clones here, not all; method: immunoSEQ multiplex PCR. The sample carries 150,000 to 250,000 clones, roughly 92% recorded once. Sequenced input: peripheral blood. These receptors were taken from a man aged 25 to 40 with COVID-19, enrolled during active disease. Both conserved end residues are part of each CDR3. The order of the fields is clone size, D gene, V gene, J gene, CDR3 DNA, CDR3 protein. The D gene is left open where the match is weak. Clone size, where shown, is once, few, many, or a class for clones that have expanded.

-	-	TRBV4-2	TRBJ2-3	TGTGCCAGCAGCCCCCGGACAACGCAAGCTACGCAGTATTTT	CASSPRTTQATQYF
-	-	TRBV3-1/TRBV3-2	TRBJ2-7	TGTGCCAGCAGCCAAGAAGCCGCAATACCCTACGAGCAGTACTTC	CASSQEAAIPYEQYF
-	TRBD1	TRBV20-1	TRBJ1-6	TGCAGTGCTAGTATAACCGGGACAGTAAATAATTCACCCCTCCACTTT	CSASITGTVNNSPLHF
-	-	TRBV10-3	TRBJ1-1	TGTGCCATCAGTGACGGGACAAAGAACACTGAAGCTTTCTTT	CAISDGTKNTEAFF
-	-	TRBV27	TRBJ1-6	TGTGCCAGCAGTGGAGGCTCCTATAATTCACCCCTCCACTTT	CASSGGSYNSPLHF
-	-	TRBV14	TRBJ1-1	TGTGCCAGCAGCCCTACCCAGGGAGGCCCAAAAACTGAAGCTTTCTTT	CASSPTQGGPKTEAFF
once	TRBD1	TRBV3-1/TRBV3-2	TRBJ1-5	TGTGCCAGCAGCTCACAGGGGCATCAGCCCCAGCATTTT	CASSSQGHQPQHF
-	TRBD2	TRBV6-2/TRBV6-3	TRBJ2-1	TGTGCCAGCAGTTACTCAGGCGGGGGGGCCTCCTACAATGAGCAGTTCTTC	CASSYSGGGASYNEQFF
once	-	TRBV27	TRBJ1-1	TGTGCCAGCCTTACAGGGTTAACTGAAGCTTTCTTT	CASLTGLTEAFF
-	TRBD1	TRBV5-6	TRBJ1-2	TGTGCCAGCAGCCCCCAGGGGGCCTATGGCTACACCTTC	CASSPQGAYGYTF
once	-	TRBV5-6	TRBJ2-2	TGTGCCAGCAGCCGAGCGGGGACACGCCTGAACACCGGGGAGCTGTTTTTT	CASSRAGTRLNTGELFF
-	TRBD1	TRBV7-9	TRBJ1-1	TGTGCCAGCAGCTTAGTGATTGGACAGGGCATGAACACTGAAGCTTTCTTT	CASSLVIGQGMNTEAFF
-	-	TRBV20-1	TRBJ2-6	TGCAGTGCTAGTAGTGGGGCCTCCCGATCCGGGGCCAACGTCCTGACTTTC	CSASSGASRSGANVLTF
-	-	TRBV7-6	TRBJ1-3	TGTGCCAGCAGCTTAGGTTTGGTGCGGGAGAGCTCTGGAAACACCATATATTTT	CASSLGLVRESSGNTIYF
once	-	TRBV6-5	TRBJ1-5	TGTGCCAGCAGTTTGCAGGGGATCGGCAATCAGCCCCAGCATTTT	CASSLQGIGNQPQHF
-	-	TRBV19	TRBJ2-3	TGTGCCAGTAGTGCAGCGGCAGTTAGCACAGATACGCAGTATTTT	CASSAAAVSTDTQYF
-	-	TRBV15	TRBJ1-5	TGTGCCACCAGCGAGGCGGGGGAGAGGGCCGATCAGCCCCAGCATTTT	CATSEAGERADQPQHF
-	-	TRBV5-1	TRBJ2-5	TGCGCCAGCAGCGGAGGACAGCCAGGATTACTAGGAGAGACCCAGTACTTC	CASSGGQPGLLGETQYF
-	-	TRBV7-9	TRBJ1-4	TGTGCCAGCAGCCTAGGGGCAGGGAATGAAAAACTGTTTTTT	CASSLGAGNEKLFF
once	-	TRBV7-9	TRBJ1-3	TGTGCCAGCAGCCGGATCACGGGGGGGGACTCTGGAAACACCATATATTTT	CASSRITGGDSGNTIYF
-	TRBD1	TRBV13	TRBJ1-2	TGTGCCAGCAGCTTGGGGACAGGGTTGGATGGCTACACCTTC	CASSLGTGLDGYTF
-	TRBD2	TRBV7-9	TRBJ2-3	TGTGCCAGCAGCGAAAGCGGGGGGTACACAGATACGCAGTATTTT	CASSESGGYTDTQYF
-	-	TRBV12-5	TRBJ2-2	TGTGCTAGTGGCCGGCATGGGCCCGACACCGGGGAGCTGTTTTTT	CASGRHGPDTGELFF
-	TRBD1	TRBV5-4	TRBJ1-1	TGTGCCAGCAGCGTATTAGGGACAGAACGGGTTTTCTTT	CASSVLGTERVFF
-	-	TRBV5-1	TRBJ1-3	TGCGCCAGCAGCGTAGGGGGTTGGAGCTCTGGAAACACCATATATTTT	CASSVGGWSSGNTIYF
once	TRBD1	TRBV6-1	TRBJ1-2	TGTGCCAGCAGTGAAGTGACAGGGGGCCTTGGCTACACCTTC	CASSEVTGGLGYTF